Listed here are 2 T cell receptor beta chains from one sample, sequenced in a study of OX40 agonist ivuxolimab in advanced cancers. Library preparation was by the immunoSEQ multiplex PCR assay. Imported from immuneACCESS, the table was reduced by TCRdb to in-frame sequences with V and J called. These copies leave out some clones; in studies compared against another copy, an unresolved V gene accounts for under half, and the cause of the remainder is not known. Within this sample are fewer than 45,000 clones, with 85% to 90% of them counted one time only. The ten largest clones represent 0.55% to 0.7% of the sample. The sample consisted of CD4+ or CD8+ T cells sorted from blood, taken in a trial of the OX40 agonist ivuxolimab. The receptors were gathered from an adult with an advanced solid tumor such as melanoma, head and neck, liver or kidney cancer.

The rearrangement joins TRBV6-6 to TRBJ2-3, with D perhaps matching TRBD2 (7 bases). Looked up from germline, CDR1 is MNHNY and CDR2 is SVGAGI (reference sequence). The CDR3 is 14 amino acids. Trimming pared 6 bases from V and 3 bases from J, leaving 13 bases between. DNA for the CDR3: TGTGCCAGCAGGGGAAGGGGGGGTACAGATACGCAGTATTTT. It yields the protein CASRGRGGTDTQYF.

This chain's CDR3 is CASSLGTNYGYTF. For the CDR3, the DNA is TGTGCCAGCAGCTTAGGTACTAACTATGGCTACACCTTC. The chain recombines TRBV5-6 with TRBJ1-2; D gene ambiguous. V dropped 2 bases and J dropped 0 bases, with 5 bases sitting between them. In germline, CDR1 is SGHDT, CDR2 YYEEEE. The CDR3 is 13 amino acids.